Sequencing of this TCR beta chain was carried out in a study of T cell responses to AZD1222 COVID-19 vaccine. As to this clone: A junction end diverges from the germline sequence, so it may reflect a read error.

This CDR3 region has 15 residues. From germline, CDR1 is LNHDA and CDR2 SQIVND (reference sequence). Assay used: immunoSEQ multiplex PCR; TCRdb lists only in-frame clones, some missing. The data show around 120,000 clones, with about 82% seen just once and 17% held by the top ten. This receptor was identified in an adult who received the AZD1222 COVID-19 vaccine. V usage is TRBV19 and J usage is TRBJ1-1, with 7 bases that match TRBD1. This specimen consisted of peripheral blood, obtained 28 days after the second AZD1222 dose. The CDR3: CASRIGGGKVTEAFF. The CDR3 DNA is TGTGCCAGTAGGATAGGAGGGGGCAAGGTAACTGAAGCTTTCTTT.